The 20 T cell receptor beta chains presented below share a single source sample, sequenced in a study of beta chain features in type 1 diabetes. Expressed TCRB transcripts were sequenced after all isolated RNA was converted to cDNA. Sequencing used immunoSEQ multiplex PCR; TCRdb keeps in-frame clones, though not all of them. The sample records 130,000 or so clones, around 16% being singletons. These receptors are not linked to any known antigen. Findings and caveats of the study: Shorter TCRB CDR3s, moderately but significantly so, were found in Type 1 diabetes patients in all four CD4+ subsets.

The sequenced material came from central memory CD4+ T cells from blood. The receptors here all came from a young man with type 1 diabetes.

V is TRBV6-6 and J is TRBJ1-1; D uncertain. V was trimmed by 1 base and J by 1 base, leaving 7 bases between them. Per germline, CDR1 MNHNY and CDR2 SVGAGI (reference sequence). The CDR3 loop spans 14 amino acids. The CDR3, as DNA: TGTGCCAGCAGTTACTGGAGATCGAACACTGAAGCTTTCTTT. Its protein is CASSYWRSNTEAFF.

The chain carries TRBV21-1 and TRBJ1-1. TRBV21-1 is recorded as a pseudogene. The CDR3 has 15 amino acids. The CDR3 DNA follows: TGTGCCAGCAGCACCAGAGGAGGCACAGACACTGAAGCTTTCTTT. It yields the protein CASSTRGGTDTEAFF.

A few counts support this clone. The chain's CDR3 is CASSQVGFLGRVNEQYF. CDR3 nucleotide sequence: TGTGCCAGCAGCCAAGTTGGATTTTTGGGTAGGGTAAACGAGCAGTACTTC. The chain carries TRBV4-2 and TRBJ2-7; no reliable D call. This CDR3 comprises 17 residues. V dropped 1 base and J dropped 5 bases, with 21 bases sitting between them. Germline-derived CDR1 and CDR2 are LGHNA and YNFKEQ.

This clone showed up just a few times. Written as DNA, the CDR3 is TGTGCCAGCAGCCCCTGGACTTTTAAAGAGACCCAGTACTTC. It encodes CASSPWTFKETQYF. This chain links TRBV7-2 with TRBJ2-5; D may be TRBD2 (5 bases). The germline V gene has CDR1 SGHTA and CDR2 FQGNSA. This CDR3 is built from 14 residues. Trimming took 5 bases from V and 3 from J, leaving 13 bases between them. Full variable domain (rest looked up from reference TRBV7-2 and TRBJ2-5): GAGVSQSPSNKVTEKGKDVELRCDPISGHTALYWYRQSLGQGLEFLIYFQGNSAPDKSGLPSDRFSAERTGGSVSTLTIQRTQQEDSAVYLCASSPWTFKETQYFGPGTRLLVL.

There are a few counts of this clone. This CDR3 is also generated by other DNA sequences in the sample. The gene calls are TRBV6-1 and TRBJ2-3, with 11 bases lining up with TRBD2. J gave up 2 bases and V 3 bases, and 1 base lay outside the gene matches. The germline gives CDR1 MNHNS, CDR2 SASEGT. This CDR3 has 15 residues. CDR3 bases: TGTGCCAGCAGTGAGGGACTAGCGGCCACAGATACGCAGTATTTT. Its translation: CASSEGLAATDTQYF.

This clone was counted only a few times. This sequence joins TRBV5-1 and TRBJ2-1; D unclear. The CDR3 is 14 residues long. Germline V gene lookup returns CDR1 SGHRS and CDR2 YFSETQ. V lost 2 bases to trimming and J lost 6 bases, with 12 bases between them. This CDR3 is CASSFDPTGNEQFF. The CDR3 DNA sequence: TGCGCCAGCAGCTTTGACCCCACGGGCAATGAGCAGTTCTTC.

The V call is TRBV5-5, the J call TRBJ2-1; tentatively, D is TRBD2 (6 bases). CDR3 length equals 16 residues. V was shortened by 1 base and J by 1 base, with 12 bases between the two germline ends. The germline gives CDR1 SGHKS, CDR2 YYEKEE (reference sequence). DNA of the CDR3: TGTGCCAGCAGCTTGTGGGAGGAAATTTCCTACAATGAGCAGTTCTTC. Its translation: CASSLWEEISYNEQFF.

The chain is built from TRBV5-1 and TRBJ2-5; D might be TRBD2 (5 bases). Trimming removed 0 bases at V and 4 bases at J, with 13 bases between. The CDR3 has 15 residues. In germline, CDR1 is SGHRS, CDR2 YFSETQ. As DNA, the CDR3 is TGCGCCAGCAGCTTGGCCGGGCAGGCGGGAGAGACCCAGTACTTC. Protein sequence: CASSLAGQAGETQYF.

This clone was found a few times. CDR3 residues: CASSLDGSGYGYTF. The CDR3, as DNA: TGTGCCAGCAGCTTGGACGGGTCCGGCTATGGCTACACCTTC. The chain combines TRBV5-4 with TRBJ1-2; D is undetermined. From germline, CDR1 is SGHNT and CDR2 YYREEE (reference sequence). This CDR3 has 14 residues. The V end lost 0 bases, the J end lost 4 bases, and 10 bases lay between the germline ends.

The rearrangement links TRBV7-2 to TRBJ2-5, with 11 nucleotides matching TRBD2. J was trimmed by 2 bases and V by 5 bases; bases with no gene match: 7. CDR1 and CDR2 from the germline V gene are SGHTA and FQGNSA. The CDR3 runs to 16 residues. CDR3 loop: CASSQEGTSGQETQYF. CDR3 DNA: TGTGCCAGCAGCCAAGAGGGGACTAGCGGACAAGAGACCCAGTACTTC.

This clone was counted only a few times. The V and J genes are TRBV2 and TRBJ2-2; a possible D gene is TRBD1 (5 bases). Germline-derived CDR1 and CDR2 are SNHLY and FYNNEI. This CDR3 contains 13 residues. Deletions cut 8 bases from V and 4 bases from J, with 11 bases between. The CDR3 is CASGAESTGELFF. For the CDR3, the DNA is TGTGCCAGCGGGGCGGAATCCACCGGGGAGCTGTTTTTT.

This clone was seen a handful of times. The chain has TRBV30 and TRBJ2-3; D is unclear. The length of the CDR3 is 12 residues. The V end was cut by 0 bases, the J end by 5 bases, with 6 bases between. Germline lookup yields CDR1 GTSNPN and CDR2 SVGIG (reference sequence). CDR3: CAWSVLGDTQYF. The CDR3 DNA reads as TGTGCCTGGAGTGTACTCGGAGATACGCAGTATTTT. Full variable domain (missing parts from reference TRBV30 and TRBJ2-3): SQTIHQWPATLVQPVGSPLSLECTVEGTSNPNLYWYRQAAGRGLQLLFYSVGIGQISSEVPQNLSASRPQDRQFILSSKKLLLSDSGFYLCAWSVLGDTQYFGPGTRLTVL.

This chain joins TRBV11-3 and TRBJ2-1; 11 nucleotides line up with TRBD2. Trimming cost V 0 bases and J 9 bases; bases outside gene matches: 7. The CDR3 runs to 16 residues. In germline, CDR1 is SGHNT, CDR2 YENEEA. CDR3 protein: CASSLDHGLAGTEQFF. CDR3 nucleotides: TGTGCCAGCAGCTTAGACCACGGACTAGCGGGCACTGAGCAGTTCTTC.

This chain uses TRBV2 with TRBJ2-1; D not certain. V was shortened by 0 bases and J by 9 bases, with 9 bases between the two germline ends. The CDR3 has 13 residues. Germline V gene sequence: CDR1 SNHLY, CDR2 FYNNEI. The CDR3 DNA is TGTGCCAGCAGTGAAGCAGGTGCTGGTGAGCAGTTCTTC. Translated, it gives CASSEAGAGEQFF.

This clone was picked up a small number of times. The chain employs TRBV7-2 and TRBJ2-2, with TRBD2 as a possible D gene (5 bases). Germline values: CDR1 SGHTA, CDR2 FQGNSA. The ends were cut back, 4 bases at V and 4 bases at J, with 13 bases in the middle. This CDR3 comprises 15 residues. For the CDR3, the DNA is TGTGCCAGCAGCTCCACACTAGGAATCACCGGGGAGCTGTTTTTT. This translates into CASSSTLGITGELFF.

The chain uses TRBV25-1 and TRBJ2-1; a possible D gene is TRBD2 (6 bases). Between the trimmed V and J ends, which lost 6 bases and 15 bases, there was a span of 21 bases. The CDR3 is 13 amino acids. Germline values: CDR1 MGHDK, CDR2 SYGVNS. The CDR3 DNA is TGTGCCAGCAGGGAACCCAGTCGGGGGTCTATGTTCTTC. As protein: CASREPSRGSMFF.

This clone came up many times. The CDR3 here is CASSWAGGPMDTQYF. The CDR3, as DNA: TGTGCCAGCAGCTGGGCGGGGGGGCCGATGGATACGCAGTATTTT. The rearrangement joins TRBV11-1 to TRBJ2-3; 9 positions match TRBD2. The CDR3 is 15 residues long. The V gene end was trimmed by 4 bases and the J gene end by 6 bases; junction bases not matched to a gene: 8. From germline, CDR1 is SGHAT and CDR2 FQDESV (reference sequence).

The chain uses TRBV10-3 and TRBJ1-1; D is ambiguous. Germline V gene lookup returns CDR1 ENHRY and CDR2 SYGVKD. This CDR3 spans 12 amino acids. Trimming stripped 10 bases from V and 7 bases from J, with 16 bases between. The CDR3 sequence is CATSAASYEAFF. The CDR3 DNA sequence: TGTGCCACCTCCGCGGCCAGCTATGAAGCTTTCTTT.

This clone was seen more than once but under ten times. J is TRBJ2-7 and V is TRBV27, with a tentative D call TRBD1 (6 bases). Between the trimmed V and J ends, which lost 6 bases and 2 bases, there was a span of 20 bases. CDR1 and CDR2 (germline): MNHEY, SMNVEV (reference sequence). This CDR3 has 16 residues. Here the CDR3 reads CASSRQQGPEPYEQYF. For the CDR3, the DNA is TGTGCCAGCAGCCGCCAACAGGGTCCCGAGCCCTACGAGCAGTACTTC.

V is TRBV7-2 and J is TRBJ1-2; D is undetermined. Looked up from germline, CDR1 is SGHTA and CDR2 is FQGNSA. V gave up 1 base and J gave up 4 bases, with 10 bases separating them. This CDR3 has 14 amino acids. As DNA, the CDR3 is TGTGCCAGCAGCTTAGGTGGAATTCCCTATGGCTACACCTTC. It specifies CASSLGGIPYGYTF.